Listed below are T cell receptor beta chains from one sample, sequenced in a study of blood T cells in healthy people across ages. TCRdb re-derived calls from the 5' RACE reads in MiXCR, one entry per CDR3 protein. The data hold about 1.1 million distinct CDR3 sequences, with 30% to 40% observed a single time. Source material: blood. These receptors all come from a young man in good health. CDR3s include the opening cysteine and the closing phenylalanine or tryptophan. D genes are given only for firm matches. Some rows have no size entry. The others give once, few or many, or a class for an expanded clone.

length: 17
V: TRBV6-1
D: NA
size: NA
J: TRBJ2-2
CDR3: CASSSLGVGVGHGELFF
DNA: TGTGCCAGCAGCTCTTTGGGGGTTGGAGTGGGTCACGGGGAGCTGTTTTTT

length: 15
V: TRBV7-2
D: TRBD1
size: NA
J: TRBJ1-2
CDR3: CASSLAQGALYGYTF
DNA: TGTGCCAGCAGCTTAGCGCAGGGGGCTTTGTATGGCTACACCTTC

length: 17
V: TRBV28
D: TRBD1
size: NA
J: TRBJ2-2
CDR3: CASSPYGQGVDTGELFF
DNA: TGTGCCAGCAGTCCTTATGGACAGGGGGTCGACACCGGGGAGCTGTTTTTT

length: 16
V: TRBV6-5
D: NA
size: NA
J: TRBJ2-3
CDR3: CASSYSAGRSTDTQYF
DNA: TGTGCCAGCAGTTACTCGGCGGGTAGAAGCACAGATACGCAGTATTTT

length: 12
V: TRBV12-3/TRBV12-4
D: NA
size: NA
J: TRBJ1-2
CDR3: CASSFGSSGYTF
DNA: TGTGCCAGCAGTTTTGGTTCCAGTGGCTACACCTTC

length: 14
V: TRBV21-1
D: NA
size: NA
J: TRBJ2-1
CDR3: CASKPGRSYNEQFF
DNA: TGTGCCAGCAAGCCGGGACGATCCTACAATGAGCAGTTCTTC

length: 18
V: TRBV7-9
D: TRBD1
size: NA
J: TRBJ1-5
CDR3: CASSPGRGTGMSDQPQHF
DNA: TGTGCCAGCAGCCCAGGGCGAGGGACAGGGATGAGTGATCAGCCCCAGCATTTT

length: 12
V: TRBV5-1
D: NA
size: many
J: TRBJ2-7
CDR3: CASSSGQTVEYF
DNA: TGCGCCAGCAGCTCTGGACAGACGGTGGAGTACTTC

length: 15
V: TRBV18
D: TRBD1
size: few
J: TRBJ1-2
CDR3: CASSPGTADSRGYTF
DNA: TGTGCCAGCTCACCCGGGACAGCTGACTCGCGAGGCTACACCTTC

length: 14
V: TRBV11-2
D: NA
size: few
J: TRBJ1-2
CDR3: CASSLDMADYGYTF
DNA: TGTGCCAGCAGCTTAGATATGGCTGATTATGGCTACACCTTC

length: 13
V: TRBV20-1
D: TRBD1
size: few
J: TRBJ1-2
CDR3: CSTVDRVGYGYTF
DNA: TGCAGTACGGTTGACAGGGTCGGGTATGGCTACACCTTC

length: 12
V: TRBV20-1
D: NA
size: few
J: TRBJ1-1
CDR3: CSARRQEGEAFF
DNA: TGCAGTGCTAGACGGCAGGAGGGTGAAGCTTTCTTT

length: 16
V: TRBV7-2
D: TRBD1
size: few
J: TRBJ1-1
CDR3: CASSLARGTGSGEAFF
DNA: TGTGCCAGCAGCTTAGCCCGGGGGACAGGGAGTGGGGAAGCTTTCTTT

length: 15
V: TRBV6-5
D: NA
size: once
J: TRBJ2-2
CDR3: CASQGGAENTGELFF
DNA: TGTGCCAGCCAGGGGGGGGCTGAGAACACCGGGGAGCTGTTTTTT

length: 14
V: TRBV6-4
D: NA
size: NA
J: TRBJ2-7
CDR3: CASFRAAFVHEQYF
DNA: TGTGCCAGCTTCCGGGCCGCCTTTGTCCACGAGCAGTACTTC

length: 14
V: TRBV6-6
D: NA
size: NA
J: TRBJ1-6
CDR3: CASSYAQGNSPLHF
DNA: TGTGCCAGCAGTTACGCGCAGGGCAATTCACCCCTCCACTTT

length: 16
V: TRBV4-1
D: TRBD1
size: NA
J: TRBJ1-1
CDR3: CASSPPQGVVGTEAFF
DNA: TGCGCCAGCAGCCCCCCCCAGGGGGTGGTAGGGACTGAAGCTTTCTTT

length: 15
V: TRBV20-1
D: NA
size: NA
J: TRBJ2-5
CDR3: CSADRTGEGGNEQYF
DNA: TGCAGTGCTGATCGAACAGGAGAGGGTGGCAATGAGCAGTACTTC

length: 13
V: TRBV4-2
D: NA
size: few
J: TRBJ2-2
CDR3: CASSQDNHRLVFF
DNA: TGTGCCAGCAGCCAAGATAATCACCGGCTGGTGTTTTTT

length: 16
V: TRBV28
D: TRBD1
size: NA
J: TRBJ1-3
CDR3: CASSGTGGNSGNTIYF
DNA: TGTGCCAGCAGTGGGACAGGGGGAAACTCTGGAAACACCATATATTTT

length: 13
V: TRBV7-2
D: NA
size: NA
J: TRBJ1-2
CDR3: CASSPVKYGGYTF
DNA: TGTGCCAGCAGCCCCGTCAAGTACGGTGGCTACACCTTC

length: 14
V: TRBV5-1
D: NA
size: few
J: TRBJ1-4
CDR3: CASSFSGSNEKLFF
DNA: TGCGCCAGCAGCTTTTCCGGGTCTAATGAAAAACTGTTTTTT

length: 14
V: TRBV5-1
D: NA
size: NA
J: TRBJ2-1
CDR3: CASSLSQSYNEQFF
DNA: TGCGCCAGCAGCTTGAGTCAGAGCTACAATGAGCAGTTCTTC